These 5 T cell receptor beta chains share one sample of origin, sequenced in a study of cytomegalovirus exposure and HLA in healthy donors. The PCR made use of 60 Vbeta and 13 Jbeta primers. Produced via immunoSEQ multiplex PCR; TCRdb's table is partial and in-frame only. The table records roughly 180,000 clones, less than 90% of them present only once. Specimen: PBMCs. These TCRs come from a man aged 25 to 40 in good health and CMV-seronegative.

This clone came up once. At one end the junction does not follow the germline gene, possibly because of a read error. Other DNA sequences from this sample encode an identical CDR3 as well. CDR3 in DNA: TGCGCCAGCAGCGTAGGACATAGTAATTCACCCCTCCACTTT. This codes for CASSVGHSNSPLHF. The V call is TRBV9, the J call TRBJ1-6, with a weak D call TRBD1 (5 bases). Germline loops: CDR1 SGDLS, CDR2 YYNGEE. The CDR3 extends over 14 amino acids.

J is TRBJ2-1 and V is TRBV19, with D possibly being TRBD1 (6 bases). The CDR3 sequence is 12 residues long. Trimming shortened V by 3 bases and J by 13 bases, and 13 bases separated the two germline ends. Germline V gives CDR1 LNHDA, CDR2 SQIVND (reference sequence). In DNA form, the CDR3 reads TGTGCCAGTAGTATCCAGACAGGTTACCAGTTCTTC. As protein: CASSIQTGYQFF.

This clone appeared a single time. The V and J genes are TRBV5-4 and TRBJ2-7; D ambiguous. The germline V gene has CDR1 SGHNT and CDR2 YYREEE (reference sequence). V lost 3 bases, J lost 3 bases, and 4 bases lay in between. The CDR3 has 11 amino acids. The CDR3 bases are TGTGCCAGCAGCTCAAACTACGAGCAGTACTTC. Protein: CASSSNYEQYF.

The chain recombines TRBV2 with TRBJ2-3; TRBD2 aligns across 8 bases. The germline V gene has CDR1 SNHLY and CDR2 FYNNEI. Trimming cost V 1 base and J 5 bases; bases outside gene matches: 8. This CDR3 spans 16 amino acids. For the CDR3, the DNA is TGTGCCAGCAGTGAAGACATCGGGAGGGCCGAAGATACGCAGTATTTT. Encoded protein: CASSEDIGRAEDTQYF.

J is TRBJ1-1 and V is TRBV5-1; 12 bases align to TRBD1. CDR3 length: 17 amino acids. Trimming removed 0 bases from V and 5 bases from J; junction bases left unmatched: 8. Looked up from germline, CDR1 is SGHRS and CDR2 is YFSETQ. The chain's CDR3 is CASSLAPGQGARTEAFF. In DNA form, the CDR3 reads TGCGCCAGCAGCTTGGCCCCGGGACAGGGGGCCAGGACTGAAGCTTTCTTT.